Below, one T cell receptor (beta chain) is given with its context. Its antigen is currently unknown. There are 11 residues in the CDR3. The germline V gene has CDR1 MDHEN and CDR2 SYDVKM. Trimming removed 3 bases at V and 13 bases at J, with 7 bases between. This record comes from a study of beta chain features in type 1 diabetes. Study-level points and caveats: Within each of all four CD4+ subsets, Type 1 diabetes patients had TCRB CDR3s that were moderately but significantly shorter.

Every isolated RNA sample was fully reverse transcribed, so sequencing captured expressed TCRB transcripts. Some clones are missing from TCRdb's copy, which holds only in-frame ones; the method was immunoSEQ multiplex PCR. The data show roughly 730,000 clones, over 10% seen once. The chain is built from TRBV28 and TRBJ1-6; the D gene is possibly TRBD1 (5 bases). The sample comprised naive CD4+ T cells from blood. The clonotype originates from a man aged 18 to 30 with type 1 diabetes. CDR3 bases: TGTGCCAGCAGTTTTCGGGGGCCCCTCCACTTT. Translation gives CASSFRGPLHF.